Shown below are 6 T cell receptor beta chains from a single sample sequenced in a study of metastatic and nonmetastatic thyroid tumors. All patients were untreated before thyroid surgery. MiXCR re-clonotyped the PCR reads for TCRdb. The data contain about 50,000 clones, 3.5% to 5% of them singletons. Sequencing used blood. The receptors come from a female donor with papillary thyroid cancer or a benign thyroid nodule (not recorded which). Some clones in this sample may be carry-over from other donors' samples.

This clone was found many times. The V gene is TRBV27, the J gene TRBJ2-3; D may be TRBD2 (6 bases). Germline loops: CDR1 MNHEY, CDR2 SMNVEV (reference sequence). This CDR3 spans 13 amino acids. V was pared by 3 bases and J by 4 bases, with 8 bases between. CDR3 DNA: TGTGCCAGCAGTTTTTGGGAGGCAGATACGCAGTATTTT. Translating gives CASSFWEADTQYF.

A few counts support this clone. The CDR3 DNA follows: TGTGCCAGCAGCGTTAAAGGAGGGGGGAACACTGAAGCTTTCTTT. Protein sequence: CASSVKGGGNTEAFF. The chain couples TRBV9 to TRBJ1-1, with a tentative D call TRBD1 (6 bases). This CDR3 spans 15 amino acids. The germline V and J ends were trimmed by 2 bases and 1 base, with 12 bases remaining between them. Germline values: CDR1 SGDLS, CDR2 YYNGEE.

This clone was counted a few times. The chain carries TRBV6-1 and TRBJ2-7, with 7 bases identical to TRBD2. Trimming cost V 3 bases and J 2 bases; bases outside gene matches: 7. This CDR3 has 15 residues. Germline CDR1 MNHNS, CDR2 SASEGT. The CDR3 is CASSDQDGGTYEQYF. The CDR3 bases are TGTGCCAGCAGTGATCAGGACGGGGGGACCTACGAGCAGTACTTC.

This clone was recorded many times. The chain uses TRBV12-3 or TRBV12-4 and TRBJ2-1; 9 bases are shared with TRBD2. V shed 6 bases, J shed 6 bases, and the junction held 6 bases outside the gene matches. This CDR3 contains 14 residues. CDR3 amino acids: CASRASGMGNEQFF. In DNA form, the CDR3 reads TGTGCCAGCAGGGCTAGCGGGATGGGCAATGAGCAGTTCTTC.

The chain links TRBV6-1 to TRBJ1-1; D uncertain. The V gene's germline CDR1 is MNHNS and CDR2 SASEGT. This CDR3 contains 14 residues. The V end was cut by 2 bases, the J end by 3 bases, with 10 bases between. CDR3 in DNA: TGTGCCAGCAGTGAAAGAGGCGGGGACACTGAAGCTTTCTTT. Translating gives CASSERGGDTEAFF.

This clone was recorded many times. The V call is TRBV4-1, the J call TRBJ1-2, with 8 bases identical to TRBD1. This CDR3 has 15 amino acids. V trimming: 4 bases; J trimming: 4 bases; junction bases outside the gene matches: 8. Germline-derived CDR1 and CDR2 are MGHRA and YSYEKL. This CDR3 reads CASSRPGQAIYGYTF. CDR3 DNA sequence: TGCGCCAGCAGCCGACCGGGACAGGCAATCTATGGCTACACCTTC.